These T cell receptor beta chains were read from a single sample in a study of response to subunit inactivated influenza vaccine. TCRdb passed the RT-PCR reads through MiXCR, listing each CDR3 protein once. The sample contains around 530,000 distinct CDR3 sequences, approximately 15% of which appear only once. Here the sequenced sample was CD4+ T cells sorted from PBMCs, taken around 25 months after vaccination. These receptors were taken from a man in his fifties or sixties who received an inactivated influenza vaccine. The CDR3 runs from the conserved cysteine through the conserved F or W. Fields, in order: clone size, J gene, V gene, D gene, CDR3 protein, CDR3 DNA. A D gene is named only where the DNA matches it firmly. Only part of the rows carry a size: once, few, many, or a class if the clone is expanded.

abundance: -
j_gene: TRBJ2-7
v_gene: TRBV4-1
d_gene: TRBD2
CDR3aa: CASSQETTSGVGYEQYF
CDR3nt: TGCGCCAGCAGCCAAGAAACGACTAGCGGGGTCGGTTACGAGCAGTACTTC

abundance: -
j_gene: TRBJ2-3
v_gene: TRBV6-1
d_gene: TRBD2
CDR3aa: CASSPLAGGSDTQYF
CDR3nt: TGTGCCAGCAGTCCACTAGCGGGAGGGTCAGATACGCAGTATTTT

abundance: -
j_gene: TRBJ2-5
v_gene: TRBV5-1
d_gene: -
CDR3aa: CASRASGGLRQETQYF
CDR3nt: TGCGCCAGCAGGGCCTCGGGGGGCCTTCGCCAAGAGACCCAGTACTTC

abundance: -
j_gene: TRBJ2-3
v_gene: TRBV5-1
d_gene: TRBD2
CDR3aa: CASSLGTSGSRSTDTQYF
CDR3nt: TGCGCCAGCAGCTTGGGGACTAGCGGGAGCCGTAGCACAGATACGCAGTATTTT

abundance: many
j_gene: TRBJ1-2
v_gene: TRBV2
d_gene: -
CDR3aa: CASSIDPGGVGYTF
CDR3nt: TGTGCCAGCAGCATAGACCCCGGGGGAGTAGGCTACACCTTC

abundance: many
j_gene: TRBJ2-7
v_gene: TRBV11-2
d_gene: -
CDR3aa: CASRLLSSYEQYF
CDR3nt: TGTGCCAGCAGGTTACTCAGCTCCTACGAGCAGTACTTC

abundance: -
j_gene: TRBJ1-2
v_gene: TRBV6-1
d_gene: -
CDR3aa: CASREAHPSYGYTF
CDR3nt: TGTGCCAGCAGGGAAGCCCACCCCTCATATGGCTACACCTTC

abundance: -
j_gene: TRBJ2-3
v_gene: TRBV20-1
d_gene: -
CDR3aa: CSAEIGADTQYF
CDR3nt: TGCAGTGCAGAGATAGGGGCAGATACGCAGTATTTT

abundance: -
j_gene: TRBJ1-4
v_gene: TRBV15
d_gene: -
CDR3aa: CATSREWTNEKLFF
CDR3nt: TGTGCCACCAGCAGGGAGTGGACTAATGAAAAACTGTTTTTT

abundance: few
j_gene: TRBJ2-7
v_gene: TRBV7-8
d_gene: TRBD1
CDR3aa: CASSGPGGAYEQYF
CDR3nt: TGTGCCAGCAGCGGGCCAGGGGGAGCCTACGAGCAGTACTTC

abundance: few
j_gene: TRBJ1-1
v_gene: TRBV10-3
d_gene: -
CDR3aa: CASLGQLNTEAFF
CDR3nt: TGTGCCTCCCTCGGGCAGCTGAACACTGAAGCTTTCTTT

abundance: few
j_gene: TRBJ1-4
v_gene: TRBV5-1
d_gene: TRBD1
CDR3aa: CASSLGVQGSGANEKLFF
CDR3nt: TGCGCCAGCAGCTTGGGAGTACAGGGGTCGGGAGCTAATGAAAAACTGTTTTTT

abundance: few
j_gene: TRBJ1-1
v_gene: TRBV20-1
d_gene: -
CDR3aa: CSARGGRVNTEAFF
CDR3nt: TGCAGTGCTAGGGGGGGACGGGTGAACACTGAAGCTTTCTTT

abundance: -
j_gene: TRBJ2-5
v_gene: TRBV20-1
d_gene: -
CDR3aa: CSARGQLVLEWETQYF
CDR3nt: TGCAGTGCTAGAGGCCAACTAGTCCTGGAATGGGAGACCCAGTACTTC

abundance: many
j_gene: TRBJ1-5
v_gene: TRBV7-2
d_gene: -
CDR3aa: CASSFRNQPQHF
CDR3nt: TGTGCCAGCAGCTTCAGGAATCAGCCCCAGCATTTT

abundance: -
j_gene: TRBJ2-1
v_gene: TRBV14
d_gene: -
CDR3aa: CASSQGRLSSYNEQFF
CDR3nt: TGTGCCAGCAGCCAAGGCAGGCTCAGCTCCTACAATGAGCAGTTCTTC

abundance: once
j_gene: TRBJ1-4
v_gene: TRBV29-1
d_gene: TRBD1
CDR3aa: CSVHTGTGSNEKLFF
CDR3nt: TGCAGCGTTCATACCGGGACAGGGTCTAATGAAAAACTGTTTTTT

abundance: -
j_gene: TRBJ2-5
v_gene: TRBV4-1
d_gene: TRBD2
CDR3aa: CASSGRGLAGETQYF
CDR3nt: TGCGCCAGCAGCGGGCGGGGACTAGCCGGAGAGACCCAGTACTTC

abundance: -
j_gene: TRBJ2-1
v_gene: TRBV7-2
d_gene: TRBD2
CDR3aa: CASSFGASGSNEQFF
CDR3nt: TGTGCCAGCAGCTTCGGGGCTAGCGGGAGCAATGAGCAGTTCTTC

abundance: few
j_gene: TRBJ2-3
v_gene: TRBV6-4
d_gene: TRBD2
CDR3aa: CASSVLAGVPTDTQYF
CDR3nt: TGTGCCAGCAGTGTACTAGCGGGAGTTCCCACAGATACGCAGTATTTT

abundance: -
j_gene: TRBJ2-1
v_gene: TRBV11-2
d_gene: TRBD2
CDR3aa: CASSFIGGRGSYNEQFF
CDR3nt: TGTGCCAGCAGCTTTATTGGCGGGAGGGGTTCCTACAATGAGCAGTTCTTC

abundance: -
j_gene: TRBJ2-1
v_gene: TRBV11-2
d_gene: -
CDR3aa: CASSSLGYNEQFF
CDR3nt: TGTGCCAGCTCTTCATTGGGGTACAATGAGCAGTTCTTC

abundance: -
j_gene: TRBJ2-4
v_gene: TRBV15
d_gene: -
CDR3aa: CATSSETGVIQYF
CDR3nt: TGTGCCACCAGCAGCGAGACAGGCGTCATTCAGTACTTC

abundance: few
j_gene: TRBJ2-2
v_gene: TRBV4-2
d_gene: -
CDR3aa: CASQTTGELFF
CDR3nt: TGTGCCAGCCAAACAACCGGGGAGCTGTTTTTT

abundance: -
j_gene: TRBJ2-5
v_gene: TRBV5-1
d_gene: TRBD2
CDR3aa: CASTVAGGYQETQYF
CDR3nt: TGCGCCAGCACGGTAGCGGGGGGGTACCAAGAGACCCAGTACTTC

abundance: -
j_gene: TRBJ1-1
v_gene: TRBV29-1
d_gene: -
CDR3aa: CSVALNTEAFF
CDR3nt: TGCAGCGTTGCTCTGAACACTGAAGCTTTCTTT

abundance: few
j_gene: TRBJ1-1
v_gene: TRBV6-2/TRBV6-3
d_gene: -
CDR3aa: CASHPYMDTEAFF
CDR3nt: TGTGCCAGCCACCCTTATATGGACACTGAAGCTTTCTTT

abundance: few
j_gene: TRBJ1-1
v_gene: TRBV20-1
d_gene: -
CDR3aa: CSAKESYNTEAFF
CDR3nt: TGCAGTGCTAAGGAATCGTATAACACTGAAGCTTTCTTT